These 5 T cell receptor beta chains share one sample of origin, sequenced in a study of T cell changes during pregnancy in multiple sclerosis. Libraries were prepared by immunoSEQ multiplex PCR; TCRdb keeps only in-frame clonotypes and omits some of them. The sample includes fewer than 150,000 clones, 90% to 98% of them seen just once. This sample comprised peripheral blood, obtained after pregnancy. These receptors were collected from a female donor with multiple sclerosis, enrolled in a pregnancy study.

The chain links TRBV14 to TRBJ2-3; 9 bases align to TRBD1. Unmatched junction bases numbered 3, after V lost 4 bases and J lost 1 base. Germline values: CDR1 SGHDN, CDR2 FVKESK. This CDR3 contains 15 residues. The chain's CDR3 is CASSLRDRGTDTQYF. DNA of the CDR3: TGTGCCAGCAGCCTCCGGGACAGGGGCACAGATACGCAGTATTTT.

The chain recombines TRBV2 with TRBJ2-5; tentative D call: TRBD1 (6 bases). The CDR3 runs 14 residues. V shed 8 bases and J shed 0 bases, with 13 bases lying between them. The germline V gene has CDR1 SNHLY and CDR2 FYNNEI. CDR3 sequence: CASGQRNHQETQYF. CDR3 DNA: TGTGCCAGCGGACAGAGAAACCACCAAGAGACCCAGTACTTC. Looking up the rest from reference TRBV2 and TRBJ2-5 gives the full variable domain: EPEVTQTPSHQVTQMGQEVILRCVPISNHLYFYWYRQILGQKVEFLVSFYNNEISEKSEIFDDQFSVERPDGSNFTLKIRSTKLEDSAMYFCASGQRNHQETQYFGPGTRLLVL.

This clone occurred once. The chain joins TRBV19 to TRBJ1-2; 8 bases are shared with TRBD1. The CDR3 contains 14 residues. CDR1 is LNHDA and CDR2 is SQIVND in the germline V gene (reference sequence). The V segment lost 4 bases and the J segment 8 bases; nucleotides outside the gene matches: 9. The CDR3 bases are TGTGCCAGTAGTACACCGGACAGGGTAGTAGGCTACACCTTC. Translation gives CASSTPDRVVGYTF.

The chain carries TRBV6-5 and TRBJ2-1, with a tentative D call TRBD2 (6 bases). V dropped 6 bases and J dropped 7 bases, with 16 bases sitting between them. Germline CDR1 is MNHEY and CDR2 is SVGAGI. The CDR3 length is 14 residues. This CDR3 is CASRPTRGTNEQFF. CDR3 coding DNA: TGTGCCAGCAGACCCACGCGGGGAACAAATGAGCAGTTCTTC.

The CDR3 spells CASSGGQGIYGYTF. CDR3 nucleotide sequence: TGTGCCAGCAGTGGGGGACAGGGTATCTATGGCTACACCTTC. The chain has TRBV2 and TRBJ1-2; TRBD1 aligns across 9 bases. From germline, CDR1 is SNHLY and CDR2 FYNNEI. Unmatched junction bases numbered 4, after V lost 4 bases and J lost 4 bases. The CDR3 totals 14 residues.